Reported below is one TCR beta chain. This specimen comes from a study of cytomegalovirus exposure and HLA in healthy donors. PCR involved 60 Vbeta and 13 Jbeta primers. Data came from immunoSEQ multiplex PCR; TCRdb stores just in-frame clones and leaves some out. The repertoire holds about 270,000 clones, about nine tenths seen once, with about 4% in the top ten. The sequence was obtained from a man between 40 and 49 years old in good health and CMV-seropositive. Sequencing used PBMCs.

For the CDR3, the DNA is TGTGCCAGCAGCCTGCAGGGGCCTTCCTACGAGCAGTACTTC. Its protein is CASSLQGPSYEQYF. The rearrangement links TRBV4-2 to TRBJ2-5, with a possible D match to TRBD1 (6 bases). The J call may be wrong; the DNA end is better matched by TRBJ2-7. The CDR3 consists of 14 residues. In germline, CDR1 is LGHNA, CDR2 YNFKEQ.